The clone carrying this T cell receptor beta chain occurred many times. This sample is part of a study of blood T cells in healthy people across ages. Next came a second PCR, run for about 7 to 12 cycles, which used a sample-barcoded 5' primer along with a J-beta primer mix. MiXCR, applied by TCRdb to the 5' RACE reads, yields one record per CDR3 protein. Counted here are about 640,000 distinct CDR3 sequences, roughly 30% occurring once; the ten biggest clones make up around a sixth. The sequencing sample was made of blood. This TCR derives from a woman of 80 years or more in good health.

This CDR3 is CSARERGKAPQETQYF. CDR3 nucleotides: TGCAGTGCCCGGGAGCGTGGGAAAGCGCCGCAAGAGACCCAGTACTTC. This rearrangement joins TRBV20-1 to TRBJ2-5, with a possible D match to TRBD2 (6 bases). Germline CDR1 is DFQATT and CDR2 is SNEGSKA (reference sequence). This CDR3 has 16 residues. The V end lost 6 bases, the J end lost 2 bases, and 22 bases lay between the germline ends.